These T cell receptor beta chains were read from a single sample in a study of radiotherapy plus CTLA-4 blockade in lung cancer. Repertoires were generated with immunoSEQ multiplex PCR, while TCRdb's copy carries only in-frame clones and drops some. The sample lists under 100,000 clones, around 86% occurring once. The specimen comprised peripheral blood, sampled from a patient treated with radiotherapy plus ipilimumab. The receptor source for this set is a human donor with non-small cell lung cancer that progressed on radiotherapy plus ipilimumab. Both conserved end residues are part of each CDR3. D genes are given only for firm matches. Clone size appears in some rows only: once, few, many, or a class for an expanded clone.

abundance	v_gene	d_gene	j_gene	CDR3aa	CDR3nt
-	TRBV7-2	-	TRBJ1-5	CASSFLAGNQPQHF	TGTGCCAGCAGCTTCTTGGCCGGGAATCAGCCCCAGCATTTT
-	TRBV4-2	TRBD2	TRBJ2-1	CASSQGPSGRALRSDNEQFF	TGTGCCAGCAGCCAAGGTCCTAGCGGGAGGGCCCTCCGTTCGGACAATGAGCAGTTCTTC
-	TRBV27	TRBD1	TRBJ2-3	CASSSSFRDREEYF	TGTGCCAGCAGTTCCTCCTTCCGGGACAGAGAGGAGTATTTT
-	TRBV30	TRBD1	TRBJ2-7	CAWSVPTGKSYEQYF	TGTGCCTGGAGTGTACCGACAGGGAAGTCCTACGAGCAGTACTTC
-	TRBV19	TRBD2	TRBJ2-5	CASSSRTSAPQETQYF	TGTGCCAGTAGTTCAAGGACTAGCGCACCTCAAGAGACCCAGTACTTC
-	TRBV7-2	TRBD1	TRBJ2-6	CASSLRGTGYGANVLTF	TGTGCCAGCAGCTTACGGGGGACAGGGTATGGGGCCAACGTCCTGACTTTC
once	TRBV5-4	-	TRBJ1-2	CASSLDGRAGNYGYTF	TGTGCCAGCAGCTTGGATGGGAGGGCTGGGAACTATGGCTACACCTTC
-	TRBV6-1	-	TRBJ1-1	CASSREMNTEAFF	TGTGCCAGCTCGAGAGAGATGAACACTGAAGCTTTCTTT
-	TRBV5-1	-	TRBJ1-5	CASSLDPYSNQPQHF	TGCGCCAGCAGCTTGGACCCATATAGCAATCAGCCCCAGCATTTT
-	TRBV29-1	-	TRBJ1-2	CSVEPVQGYGYTF	TGCAGCGTTGAGCCGGTACAGGGCTATGGCTACACCTTC
-	TRBV5-1	-	TRBJ1-2	CASSFGDKYGYTF	TGCGCCAGCAGCTTCGGGGACAAGTATGGCTACACCTTC
few	TRBV5-6	-	TRBJ1-4	CASSLVDRRDEKLFF	TGTGCCAGCAGCTTGGTTGACAGGAGAGATGAAAAACTGTTTTTT
-	TRBV14	-	TRBJ1-1	CASSQEFPKVNTEAFF	TGTGCCAGCAGCCAAGAATTCCCGAAGGTGAACACTGAAGCTTTCTTT
-	TRBV29-1	TRBD1	TRBJ1-2	CSVATGVGYTF	TGCAGCGTTGCGACAGGGGTTGGCTACACCTTC
-	TRBV5-1	TRBD1	TRBJ2-5	CASSLDRGSGETQYF	TGCGCCAGCAGCTTAGACAGGGGGAGTGGGGAGACCCAGTACTTC
-	TRBV6-5	-	TRBJ2-2	CASSTGTSTGELFF	TGTGCCAGCAGTACCGGGACATCCACCGGGGAGCTGTTTTTT
few	TRBV19	TRBD1	TRBJ2-7	CASTTGGSYEQYF	TGTGCCAGTACGACAGGGGGCTCCTACGAGCAGTACTTC
few	TRBV18	-	TRBJ1-3	CASSPNAGNTIYF	TGTGCCAGCTCACCAAATGCTGGAAACACCATATATTTT
-	TRBV5-1	TRBD2	TRBJ2-1	CASSAGTRANEQFF	TGCGCCAGCAGCGCCGGGACTAGGGCCAATGAGCAGTTCTTC
-	TRBV6-6	TRBD1	TRBJ1-2	CASSKPGQGYGYTF	TGTGCCAGCAGTAAACCCGGACAGGGGTATGGCTACACCTTC
once	TRBV18	-	TRBJ1-2	CASSPRQGHHGYTF	TGTGCCAGCTCACCACGGCAGGGGCATCATGGCTACACCTTC
-	TRBV5-5	TRBD1	TRBJ1-4	CASSLVDLAGTGGNNEKLFF	TGTGCCAGCAGCTTGGTGGATCTTGCCGGGACAGGGGGGAATAATGAAAAACTGTTTTTT
-	TRBV5-1	TRBD1	TRBJ1-2	CASGYQGGNYGYTF	TGCGCCAGCGGCTATCAGGGGGGAAACTATGGCTACACCTTC
-	TRBV20-1	-	TRBJ2-5	CSARHQTFEYF	TGCAGTGCTAGACACCAAACTTTTGAGTACTTC
-	TRBV19	TRBD1	TRBJ1-1	CASGDRLNTEAFF	TGTGCCAGTGGGGACAGGCTGAACACTGAAGCTTTCTTT
-	TRBV4-3	-	TRBJ1-2	CASSQDGYGYTF	TGCGCCAGCAGCCAAGACGGCTATGGCTACACCTTC
-	TRBV6-5	-	TRBJ2-7	CASSSIRGNEQYF	TGTGCCAGCAGTTCCATCAGGGGCAACGAGCAGTACTTC
-	TRBV14	-	TRBJ2-5	CASSQGARETQYF	TGTGCCAGCAGCCAGGGGGCGAGGGAGACCCAGTACTTC
-	TRBV5-1	-	TRBJ1-2	CASSNAGASYGYTF	TGCGCCAGCAGCAACGCCGGGGCCAGTTATGGCTACACCTTC
-	TRBV7-2	-	TRBJ1-1	CASSQLQGNTEAFF	TGTGCCAGCAGCCAACTACAGGGAAACACTGAAGCTTTCTTT
-	TRBV19	-	TRBJ1-4	CASSGSTNEKLFF	TGTGCCAGTAGCGGATCAACTAATGAAAAACTGTTTTTT